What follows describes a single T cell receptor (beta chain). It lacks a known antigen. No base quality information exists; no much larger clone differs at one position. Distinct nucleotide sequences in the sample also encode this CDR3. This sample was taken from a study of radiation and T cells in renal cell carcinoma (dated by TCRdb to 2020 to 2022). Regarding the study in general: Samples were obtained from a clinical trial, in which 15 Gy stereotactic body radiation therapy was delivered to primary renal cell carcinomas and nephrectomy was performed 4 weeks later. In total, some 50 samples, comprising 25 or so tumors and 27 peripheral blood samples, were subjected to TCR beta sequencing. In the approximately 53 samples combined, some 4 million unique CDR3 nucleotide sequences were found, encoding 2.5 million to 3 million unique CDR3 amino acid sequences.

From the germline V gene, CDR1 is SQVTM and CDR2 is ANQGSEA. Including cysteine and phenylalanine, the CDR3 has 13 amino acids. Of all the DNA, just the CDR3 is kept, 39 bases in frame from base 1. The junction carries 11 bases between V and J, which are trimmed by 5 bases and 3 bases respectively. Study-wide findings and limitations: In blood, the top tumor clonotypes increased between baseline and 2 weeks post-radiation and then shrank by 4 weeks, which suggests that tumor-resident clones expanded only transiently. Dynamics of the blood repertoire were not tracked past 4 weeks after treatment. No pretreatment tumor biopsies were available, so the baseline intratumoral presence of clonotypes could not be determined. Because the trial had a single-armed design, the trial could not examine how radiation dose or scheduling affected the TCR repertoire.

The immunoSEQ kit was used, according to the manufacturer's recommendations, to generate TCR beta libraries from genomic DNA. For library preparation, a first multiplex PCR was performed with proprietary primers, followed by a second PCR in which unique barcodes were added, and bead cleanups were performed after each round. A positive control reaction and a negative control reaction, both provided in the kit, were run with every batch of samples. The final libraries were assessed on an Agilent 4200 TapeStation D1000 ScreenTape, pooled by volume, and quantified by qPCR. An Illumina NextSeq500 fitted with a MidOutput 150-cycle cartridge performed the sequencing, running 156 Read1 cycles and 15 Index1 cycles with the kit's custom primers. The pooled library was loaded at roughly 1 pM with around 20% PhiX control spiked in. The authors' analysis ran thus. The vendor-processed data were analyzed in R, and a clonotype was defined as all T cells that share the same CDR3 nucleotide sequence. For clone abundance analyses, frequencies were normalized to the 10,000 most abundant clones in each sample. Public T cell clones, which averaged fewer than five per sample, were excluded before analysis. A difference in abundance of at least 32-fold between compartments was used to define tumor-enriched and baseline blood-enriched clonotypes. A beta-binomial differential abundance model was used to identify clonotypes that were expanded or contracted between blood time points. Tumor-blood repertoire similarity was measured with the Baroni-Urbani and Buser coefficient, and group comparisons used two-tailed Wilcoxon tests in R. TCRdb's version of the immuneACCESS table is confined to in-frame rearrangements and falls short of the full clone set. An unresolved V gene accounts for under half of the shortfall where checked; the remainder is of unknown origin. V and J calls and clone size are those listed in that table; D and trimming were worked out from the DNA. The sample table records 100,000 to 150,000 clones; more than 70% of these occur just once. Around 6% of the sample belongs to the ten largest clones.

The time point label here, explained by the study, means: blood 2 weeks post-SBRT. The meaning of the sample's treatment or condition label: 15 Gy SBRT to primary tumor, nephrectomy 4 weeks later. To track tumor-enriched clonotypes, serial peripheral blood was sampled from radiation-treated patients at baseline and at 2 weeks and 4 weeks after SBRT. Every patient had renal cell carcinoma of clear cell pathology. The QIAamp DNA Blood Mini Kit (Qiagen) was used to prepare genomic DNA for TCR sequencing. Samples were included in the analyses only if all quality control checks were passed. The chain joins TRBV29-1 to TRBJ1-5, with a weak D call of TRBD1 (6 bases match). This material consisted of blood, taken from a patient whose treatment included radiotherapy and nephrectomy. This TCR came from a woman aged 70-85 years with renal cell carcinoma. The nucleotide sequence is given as TGCAGCGTTACGGACAGAGCCAATCAGCCCCAGCATTTT. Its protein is CSVTDRANQPQHF.